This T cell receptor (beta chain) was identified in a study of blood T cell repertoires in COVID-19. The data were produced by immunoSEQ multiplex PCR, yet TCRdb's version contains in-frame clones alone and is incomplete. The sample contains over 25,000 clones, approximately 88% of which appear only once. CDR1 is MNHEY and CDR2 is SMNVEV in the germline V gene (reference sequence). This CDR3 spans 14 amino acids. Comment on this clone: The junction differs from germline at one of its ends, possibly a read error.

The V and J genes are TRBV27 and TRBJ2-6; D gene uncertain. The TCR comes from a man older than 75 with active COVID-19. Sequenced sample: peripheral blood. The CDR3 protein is CASRSRGGANVLTF. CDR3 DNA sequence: TGTGCGAGCAGGTCCCGAGGAGGGGCCAACGTCCTGACTTTC.